The 28 T cell receptor beta chains reported below all come from one sample, sequenced in a study of blood T cell repertoires in COVID-19. Clones were read by immunoSEQ multiplex PCR, and TCRdb kept only the in-frame ones, dropping some. The data hold 250,000 to 300,000 clones, with about nine tenths observed a single time. The sample comprised peripheral blood. These TCRs come from a woman under 40 with COVID-19, enrolled during active disease.

The chain uses TRBV21-1 and TRBJ2-7; the table's TRBD1 call for D was not verified on the DNA. TRBV21-1 represents a pseudogene. The CDR3 contains 14 residues. Here the CDR3 reads CASSLQSHSYEQYF. In nucleotides, the CDR3 is TGTGCCAGCAGCTTACAGAGCCACTCCTACGAGCAGTACTTC.

The gene calls are TRBV5-4 and TRBJ2-3; 10 nucleotides align to TRBD1. The CDR3 consists of 15 residues. The germline V gene has CDR1 SGHNT and CDR2 YYREEE (reference sequence). V dropped 5 bases and J dropped 3; count of bases not matched to a gene: 6. The CDR3 reads CASRYGTGETDTQYF. In DNA form, the CDR3 reads TGTGCCAGCAGATATGGGACAGGGGAAACAGATACGCAGTATTTT. The full variable domain, its missing parts supplied by reference TRBV5-4 and TRBJ2-3, is ETGVTQSPTHLIKTRGQQVTLRCSSQSGHNTVSWYQQALGQGPQFIFQYYREEENGRGNFPPRFSGLQFPNYSSELNVNALELDDSALYLCASRYGTGETDTQYFGPGTRLTVL.

The rearrangement links TRBV1 to TRBJ1-2. TRBV1 has pseudogene status. The CDR3 spans 14 residues. The CDR3 is CTSSDARSDYGYTF. The DNA of the CDR3 is TGCACCAGCAGTGACGCGAGGAGCGACTATGGCTACACCTTC.

The chain has TRBV10-1 and TRBJ2-2; 9 bases are a match to TRBD2. Germline loops: CDR1 WNHNN, CDR2 SYGVQD (reference sequence). This CDR3 is 17 amino acids long. The trim removed 4 bases at V and 16 bases at J, leaving 22 bases unmatched. The CDR3 DNA is TGCGCCAGCAGTGGAAACCAGGATATGACTAGCGGACGCTCTCGGTTTTTT. Translation gives CASSGNQDMTSGRSRFF.

The CDR3 nucleotides are TGTGCCAGCAGTCTAAGTCGGGGAAACACCATATATTTT. Amino acid sequence: CASSLSRGNTIYF. This chain connects TRBV2 to TRBJ1-3; unclear D gene. The CDR3 covers 13 residues. V gave up 5 bases and J gave up 4 bases, with 9 bases separating them. CDR1 is SNHLY and CDR2 is FYNNEI in the germline V gene.

This sequence joins TRBV3-1 (or the pseudogene TRBV3-2) and TRBJ2-7; 10 bases align to TRBD2. V shed 0 bases, J shed 4 bases, and the junction held 6 bases outside the gene matches. The CDR3 covers 16 residues. Germline assignment: CDR1 LGHDT and CDR2 YNNKEL (reference sequence). The CDR3 DNA follows: TGTGCCAGCAGCCAAGAACGACCTAGCGGGAGTTACGAGCAGTACTTC. Residues: CASSQERPSGSYEQYF.

The chain combines TRBV7-8 with TRBJ1-5; D remains ambiguous. This CDR3 comprises 13 residues. Trimming cost V 2 bases and J 7 bases, with 9 bases left between them. Germline V gene sequence: CDR1 SGHVS, CDR2 FQNEAQ. The CDR3 nucleotides are TGTGCCAGCAGCTTAATGCGGGGACAGCCCCAGCATTTT. Protein sequence: CASSLMRGQPQHF.

This sequence joins TRBV6-5 and TRBJ2-1; the D is unclear. V lost 5 bases and J lost 6, with 11 bases in between. This CDR3 spans 13 amino acids. In germline, CDR1 is MNHEY, CDR2 SVGAGI. The CDR3 sequence: CASSPRVLNEQFF. DNA for the CDR3: TGTGCCAGCAGTCCTCGGGTCCTCAATGAGCAGTTCTTC.

CDR3 nucleotides: TGTGCCAGCAGCTCGCTGGGACAGTATATTGACGGCTACACCTTC. The encoded protein is CASSSLGQYIDGYTF. The rearrangement uses TRBV5-6 and TRBJ1-2; 7 bases map to TRBD1. CDR1 and CDR2 from the germline V gene are SGHDT and YYEEEE. The CDR3 totals 15 residues. V shed 3 bases, J shed 8 bases, and the junction held 13 bases outside the gene matches.

The CDR3 sequence: CASRGGGSREQFF. The CDR3, as DNA: TGTGCCAGCAGGGGAGGCGGGAGCAGGGAGCAGTTCTTC. This chain connects TRBV6-5 to TRBJ2-1, with 7 bases lining up with TRBD2. Germline CDR1 MNHEY, CDR2 SVGAGI. This CDR3 contains 13 residues. V lost 6 bases to trimming and J lost 10 bases; unmatched junction nucleotides: 9.

The chain recombines TRBV6-6 with TRBJ1-5; no clear D gene. Germline CDR1 reads MNHNY; CDR2 reads SVGAGI (reference sequence). The CDR3 covers 14 residues. The V and J ends lost 8 bases and 4 bases respectively, with 15 bases between them. The CDR3: CASSHHSGNQPQHF. The CDR3 DNA reads TGTGCCAGCTCCCACCACAGTGGGAATCAGCCCCAGCATTTT.

The chain has TRBV4-2 and TRBJ1-2; D may be TRBD1 (5 bases). Germline V gene data show CDR1 as LGHNA and CDR2 as YNFKEQ. The CDR3 covers 17 residues. V dropped 0 bases and J dropped 4 bases, with 18 bases sitting between them. CDR3 nucleotide sequence: TGTGCCAGCAGCCAAGAATCGCCCCTAGGGGCCGGCTATGGCTACACCTTC. Residues: CASSQESPLGAGYGYTF.

V gene TRBV24-1 combines with J gene TRBJ2-2; 7 nucleotides align to TRBD1. J gave up 3 bases and V 4 bases, and 4 bases lay outside the gene matches. The CDR3 totals 15 residues. CDR1 and CDR2 (germline): KGHDR, SFDVKD. The CDR3 region has the DNA TGTGCCACCAGTGACCAAGACAGGGACACCGGGGAGCTGTTTTTT. It translates to CATSDQDRDTGELFF.

The V gene is TRBV13, the J gene TRBJ2-7; weak D call: TRBD1 (6 bases). V was pared by 0 bases and J by 4 bases, with 10 bases between. The length of the CDR3 is 14 residues. Germline CDR1 reads PRHDT; CDR2 reads FYEKMQ (reference sequence). CDR3 loop: CASSLGDRGYEQYF. The DNA for the CDR3 is TGTGCCAGCAGCTTAGGGGACAGAGGATACGAGCAGTACTTC.

V is TRBV23-1 and J is TRBJ1-1; weak D call: TRBD1 (5 bases). TRBV23-1 is known as an ORF, though its function is uncertain. The CDR3 loop spans 14 amino acids. Trimming left V 0 bases short and J 4 bases short, with 9 bases between. DNA of the CDR3: TGCGCCAGCAGTCAATCTGTTCAGGGCACTGAAGCTTTCTTT. Protein: CASSQSVQGTEAFF.

V gene TRBV7-6 combines with J gene TRBJ2-7, with 9 bases identical to TRBD1. This CDR3 has 17 amino acids. CDR1 SGHVS and CDR2 FNYEAQ come from the germline V gene. The V and J ends lost 1 base and 4 bases, in that order; junction bases with no gene match: 11. The CDR3 DNA is TGTGCCAGCAGCTTAGGGGGACCGGGACAGGGCGATTACGAGCAGTACTTC. It is translated as CASSLGGPGQGDYEQYF.

J is TRBJ1-5 and V is TRBV19; 9 nucleotides line up with TRBD1. CDR1 is LNHDA and CDR2 is SQIVND in the germline V gene (reference sequence). V gave up 1 base and J gave up 2 bases; unmatched junction bases: 0. CDR3 length equals 15 residues. CDR3 coding DNA: TGTGCCAGTAGTATAGGGACAGGGGGCAATCAGCCCCAGCATTTT. This codes for CASSIGTGGNQPQHF.

This chain connects TRBV5-4 to TRBJ2-6; 10 nucleotides line up with TRBD1. Trimming removed 4 bases from V and 0 bases from J; junction bases left unmatched: 7. CDR3 length: 18 residues. CDR1 and CDR2 from the germline V gene are SGHNT and YYREEE (reference sequence). The CDR3 here is CASSRTGTGASGANVLTF. CDR3 coding DNA: TGTGCCAGCAGCCGAACAGGGACAGGGGCCTCTGGGGCCAACGTCCTGACTTTC. Drawing the rest from reference TRBV5-4 and TRBJ2-6, the complete variable domain is ETGVTQSPTHLIKTRGQQVTLRCSSQSGHNTVSWYQQALGQGPQFIFQYYREEENGRGNFPPRFSGLQFPNYSSELNVNALELDDSALYLCASSRTGTGASGANVLTFGAGSRLTVL.

The table lists this clone with a few counts. The chain couples TRBV5-5 to TRBJ2-7; TRBD2 matches 10 bases. The germline gives CDR1 SGHKS, CDR2 YYEKEE (reference sequence). The CDR3 covers 16 residues. J gave up 0 bases and V 1 base, and 4 bases lay outside the gene matches. The CDR3 nucleotides are TGTGCCAGCAGCTTGAGCGGGGGGGTTAGCTCCTACGAGCAGTACTTC. Its protein is CASSLSGGVSSYEQYF.

J is TRBJ1-1 and V is TRBV4-1, with a weak D call TRBD1 (6 bases). The CDR3 extends over 14 amino acids. V was trimmed by 5 bases and J by 1 base, leaving 11 bases between them. Germline lookup yields CDR1 MGHRA and CDR2 YSYEKL. CDR3 bases: TGCGCCAGCAGCAGGACAGAGAGGAACACTGAAGCTTTCTTT. This translates into CASSRTERNTEAFF.

V is TRBV9 and J is TRBJ2-2; TRBD2 aligns across 9 bases. V lost 2 bases and J lost 8; bases outside the gene matches: 4. CDR1 is SGDLS, CDR2 YYNGEE, per germline. The CDR3 has 14 amino acids. Here the CDR3 reads CASSVRSGSGELFF. The CDR3 bases are TGTGCCAGCAGCGTCCGTAGCGGGAGTGGGGAGCTGTTTTTT.

This clone was seen only a few times. The chain combines TRBV29-1 with TRBJ1-3; the D is unclear. This CDR3 has 13 residues. The ends were cut back, 4 bases at V and 2 bases at J, with 9 bases in the middle. Germline assignment: CDR1 SQVTM and CDR2 ANQGSEA. This CDR3 is CSVAQAAGNTIYF. The CDR3 DNA is TGCAGCGTTGCGCAGGCCGCTGGAAACACCATATATTTT.

The rearrangement joins TRBV6-5 to TRBJ1-4; no reliable D call. V was trimmed by 5 bases and J by 3 bases, leaving 10 bases between them. In germline, CDR1 is MNHEY, CDR2 SVGAGI. The CDR3 is 14 amino acids. CDR3 protein: CASSRRESNEKLFF. In DNA form, the CDR3 reads TGTGCCAGCAGTCGGAGGGAGTCTAATGAAAAACTGTTTTTT.

This chain joins TRBV7-3 and TRBJ2-1; 14 bases are shared with TRBD2. The germline CDR1 and CDR2 sequences are SGHTA and FQGTGA. The CDR3 has 18 residues. The trim removed 3 bases at V and 5 bases at J, leaving 9 bases unmatched. Written as DNA, the CDR3 is TGTGCCAGCAGCTTTACCGGGACTAGCGGGAGAAAGAACAATGAGCAGTTCTTC. It specifies CASSFTGTSGRKNNEQFF.

Concerning this clone itself: The junction departs from the called germline gene at one end, perhaps through a read error. The chain is built from TRBV11-2 and TRBJ1-5; D is ambiguous. CDR3 length equals 15 residues. The V gene's germline CDR1 is SGHAT and CDR2 FQNNGV. The DNA for the CDR3 is TGTGCCAGCAGCCTAGAAGCGGGGAATAGTCAGCCCCAGCATTTT. Amino acid sequence: CASSLEAGNSQPQHF.

V is TRBV11-2 and J is TRBJ1-3; 7 bases agree with TRBD1. The CDR3 contains 15 residues. Germline CDR1 is SGHAT and CDR2 is FQNNGV. V was clipped by 5 bases and J by 2 bases; unmatched bases: 6. The chain's CDR3 is CASSPPGTAGNTIYF. CDR3 nucleotides: TGTGCCAGCAGCCCACCCGGGACAGCTGGAAACACCATATATTTT.

J is TRBJ2-7 and V is TRBV4-1; 7 bases match TRBD2. Trimming took 4 bases from V and 4 from J; bases not matched to a gene: 7. CDR1 is MGHRA, CDR2 YSYEKL, per germline. The CDR3 runs 14 residues. CDR3 in amino acids: CASSPGTTRYEQYF. In DNA, the CDR3 is TGCGCCAGCAGCCCGGGGACTACCAGATACGAGCAGTACTTC.

V usage is TRBV6-5 and J usage is TRBJ2-1, with TRBD2 identical over 7 bases. The CDR3 length is 12 residues. Germline V lookup: CDR1 MNHEY, CDR2 SVGAGI. V trimming: 6 bases; J trimming: 6 bases; junction bases outside the gene matches: 2. CDR3 amino acids: CASRTGGNEQFF. The CDR3 DNA sequence: TGTGCCAGCAGGACGGGGGGCAATGAGCAGTTCTTC.